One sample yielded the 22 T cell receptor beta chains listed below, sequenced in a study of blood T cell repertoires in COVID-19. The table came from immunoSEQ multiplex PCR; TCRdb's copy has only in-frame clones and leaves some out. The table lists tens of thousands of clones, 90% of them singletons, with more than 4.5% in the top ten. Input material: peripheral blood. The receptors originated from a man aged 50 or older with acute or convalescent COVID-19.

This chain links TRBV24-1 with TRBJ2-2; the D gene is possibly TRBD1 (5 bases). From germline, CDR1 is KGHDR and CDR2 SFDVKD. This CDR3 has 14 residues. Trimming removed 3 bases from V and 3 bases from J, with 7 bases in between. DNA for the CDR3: TGTGCCACCAGTGATGTGACAGACACCGGGGAGCTGTTTTTT. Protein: CATSDVTDTGELFF.

The CDR3 DNA sequence: TGCAGCGTTGCCCCCGGACAGGTCGGGCGGGGCTACACCTTC. Translated: CSVAPGQVGRGYTF. The chain links TRBV29-1 to TRBJ1-2; 7 nucleotides line up with TRBD1. CDR3 size: 14 residues. With V trimmed by 4 bases and J by 8 bases, 13 bases remained unmatched. The germline CDR1 and CDR2 sequences are SQVTM and ANQGSEA.

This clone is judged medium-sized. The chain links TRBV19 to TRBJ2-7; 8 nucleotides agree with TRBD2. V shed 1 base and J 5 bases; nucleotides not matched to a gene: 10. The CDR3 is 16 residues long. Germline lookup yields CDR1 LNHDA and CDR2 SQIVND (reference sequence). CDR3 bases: TGTGCCAGTAGTATAGTTGGTAGCGGGAACACTAACGAGCAGTACTTC. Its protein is CASSIVGSGNTNEQYF.

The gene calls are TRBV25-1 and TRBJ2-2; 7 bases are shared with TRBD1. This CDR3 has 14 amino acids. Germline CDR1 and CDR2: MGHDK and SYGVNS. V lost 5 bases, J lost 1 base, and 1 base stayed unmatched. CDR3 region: CASSRTGNTGELFF. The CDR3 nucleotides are TGTGCCAGCAGTCGGACAGGGAACACCGGGGAGCTGTTTTTT.

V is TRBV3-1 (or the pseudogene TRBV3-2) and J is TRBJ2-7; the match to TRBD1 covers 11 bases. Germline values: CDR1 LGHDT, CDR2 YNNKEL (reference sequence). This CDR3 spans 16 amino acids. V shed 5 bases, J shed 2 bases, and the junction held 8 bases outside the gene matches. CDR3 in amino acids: CASSSGGDRGAYEQYF. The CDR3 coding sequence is TGTGCCAGCAGCTCCGGGGGGGACAGGGGGGCCTACGAGCAGTACTTC.

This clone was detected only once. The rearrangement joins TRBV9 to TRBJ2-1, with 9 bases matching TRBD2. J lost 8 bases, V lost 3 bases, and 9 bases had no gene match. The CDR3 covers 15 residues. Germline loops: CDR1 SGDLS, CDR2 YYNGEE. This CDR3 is CASSGTGLALDEQFF. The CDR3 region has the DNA TGTGCCAGCAGCGGGACGGGACTAGCTTTAGATGAGCAGTTCTTC.

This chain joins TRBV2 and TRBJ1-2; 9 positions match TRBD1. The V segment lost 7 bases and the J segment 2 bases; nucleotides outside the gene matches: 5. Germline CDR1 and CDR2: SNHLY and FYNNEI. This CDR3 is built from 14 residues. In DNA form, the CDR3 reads TGTGCCAGCAAACCTGGGACAGGGAACTATGGCTACACCTTC. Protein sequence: CASKPGTGNYGYTF.

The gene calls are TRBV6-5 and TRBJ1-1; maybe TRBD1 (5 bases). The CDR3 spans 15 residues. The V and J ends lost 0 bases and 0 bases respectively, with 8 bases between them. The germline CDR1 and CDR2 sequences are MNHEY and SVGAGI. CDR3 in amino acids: CASSYSRTLNTEAFF. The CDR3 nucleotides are TGTGCCAGCAGTTACTCGCGGACATTGAACACTGAAGCTTTCTTT.

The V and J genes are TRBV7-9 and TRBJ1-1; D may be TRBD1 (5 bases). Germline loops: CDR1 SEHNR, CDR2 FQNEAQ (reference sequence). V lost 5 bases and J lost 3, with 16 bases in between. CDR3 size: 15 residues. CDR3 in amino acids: CASSPGGRDYTEAFF. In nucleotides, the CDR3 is TGTGCCAGCAGCCCGGGCGGCAGGGACTACACTGAAGCTTTCTTT.

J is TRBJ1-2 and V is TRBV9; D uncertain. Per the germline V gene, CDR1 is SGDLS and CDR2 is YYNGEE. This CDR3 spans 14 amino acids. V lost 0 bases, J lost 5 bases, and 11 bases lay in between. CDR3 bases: TGTGCCAGCAGCGTAGACGGTGCTTCTTATGGCTACACCTTC. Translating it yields CASSVDGASYGYTF.

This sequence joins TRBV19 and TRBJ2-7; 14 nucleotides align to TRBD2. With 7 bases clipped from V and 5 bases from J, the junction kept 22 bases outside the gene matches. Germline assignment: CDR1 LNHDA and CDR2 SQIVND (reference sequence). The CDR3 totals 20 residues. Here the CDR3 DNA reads TGTGCCAGTAACCCGGGGACCGGACTAGCGGGAGGATGGAACAGTGACGAGCAGTACTTC. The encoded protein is CASNPGTGLAGGWNSDEQYF.

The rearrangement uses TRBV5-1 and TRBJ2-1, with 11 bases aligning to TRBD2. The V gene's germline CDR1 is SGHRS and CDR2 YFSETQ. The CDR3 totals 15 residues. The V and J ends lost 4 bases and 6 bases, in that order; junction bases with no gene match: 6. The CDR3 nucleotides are TGCGCCAGCAGCGATTTTAGCGGGAGGGCCAATGAGCAGTTCTTC. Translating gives CASSDFSGRANEQFF.

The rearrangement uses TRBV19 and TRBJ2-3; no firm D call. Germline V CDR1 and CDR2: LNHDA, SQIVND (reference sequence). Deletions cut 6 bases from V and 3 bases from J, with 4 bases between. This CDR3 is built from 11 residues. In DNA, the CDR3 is TGTGCCAGTAGCACAACAGATACGCAGTATTTT. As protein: CASSTTDTQYF.

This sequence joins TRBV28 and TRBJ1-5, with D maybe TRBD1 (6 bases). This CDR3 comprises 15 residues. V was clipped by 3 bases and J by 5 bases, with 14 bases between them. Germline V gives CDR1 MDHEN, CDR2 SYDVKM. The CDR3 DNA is TGTGCCAGCAGTTTTGGGACATCCGCCTATCAGCCCCAGCATTTT. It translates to CASSFGTSAYQPQHF. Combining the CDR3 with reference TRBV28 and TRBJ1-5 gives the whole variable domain DVKVTQSSRYLVKRTGEKVFLECVQDMDHENMFWYRQDPGLGLRLIYFSYDVKMKEKGDIPEGYSVSREKKERFSLILESASTNQTSMYLCASSFGTSAYQPQHFGDGTRLSIL.

The CDR3 here is CASSEYRGAYNEQFF. The CDR3 coding sequence is TGTGCCAGCAGCGAATACAGGGGGGCCTACAATGAGCAGTTCTTC. The chain employs TRBV2 and TRBJ2-1, with TRBD1 identical over 8 bases. Germline loops: CDR1 SNHLY, CDR2 FYNNEI. The CDR3 extends over 15 amino acids. Trimming at V came to 6 bases and at J to 2 bases, leaving 6 bases not matched to a gene.

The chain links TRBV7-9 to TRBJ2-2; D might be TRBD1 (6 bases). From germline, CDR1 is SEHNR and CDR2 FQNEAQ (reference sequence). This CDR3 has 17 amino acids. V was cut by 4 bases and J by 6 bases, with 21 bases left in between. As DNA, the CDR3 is TGTGCCAGCAGCTCTTATACAGGGTACGGGATAGCCGGGGAGCTGTTTTTT. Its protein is CASSSYTGYGIAGELFF.

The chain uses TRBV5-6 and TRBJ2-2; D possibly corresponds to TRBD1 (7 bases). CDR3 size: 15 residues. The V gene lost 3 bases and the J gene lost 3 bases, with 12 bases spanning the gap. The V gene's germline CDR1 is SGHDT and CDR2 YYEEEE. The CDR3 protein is CASSWRGQYTGELFF. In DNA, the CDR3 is TGTGCCAGCAGCTGGAGGGGACAGTACACCGGGGAGCTGTTTTTT.

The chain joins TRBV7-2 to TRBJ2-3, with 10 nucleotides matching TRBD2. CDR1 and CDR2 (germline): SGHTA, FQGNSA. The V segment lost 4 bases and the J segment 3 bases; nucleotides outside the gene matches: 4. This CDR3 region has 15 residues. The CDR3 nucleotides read TGTGCCAGCAGCTCTCAACTAGCGGGGACAGATACGCAGTATTTT. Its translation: CASSSQLAGTDTQYF.

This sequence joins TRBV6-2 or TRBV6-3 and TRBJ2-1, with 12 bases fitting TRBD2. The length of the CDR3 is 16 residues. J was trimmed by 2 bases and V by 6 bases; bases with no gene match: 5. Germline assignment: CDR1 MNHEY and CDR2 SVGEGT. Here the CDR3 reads CASSIGLAGPYNEQFF. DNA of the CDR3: TGTGCCAGCAGCATCGGACTAGCGGGGCCCTACAATGAGCAGTTCTTC.

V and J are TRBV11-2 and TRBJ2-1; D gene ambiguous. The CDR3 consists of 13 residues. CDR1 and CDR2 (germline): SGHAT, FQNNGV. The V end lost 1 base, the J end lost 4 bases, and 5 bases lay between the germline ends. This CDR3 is CASSLGAYNEQFF. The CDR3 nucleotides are TGTGCCAGCAGCTTAGGGGCTTACAATGAGCAGTTCTTC. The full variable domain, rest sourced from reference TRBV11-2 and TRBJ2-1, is EAGVAQSPRYKIIEKRQSVAFWCNPISGHATLYWYQQILGQGPKLLIQFQNNGVVDDSQLPKDRFSAERLKGVDSTLKIQPAKLEDSAVYLCASSLGAYNEQFFGPGTRLTVL.

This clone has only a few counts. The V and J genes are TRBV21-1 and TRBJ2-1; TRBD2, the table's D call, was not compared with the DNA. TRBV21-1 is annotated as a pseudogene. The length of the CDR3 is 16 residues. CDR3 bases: TGTGCCAGCAGCAAAGCTTTAGTGAGCTCCTACAATGAGCAGTTCTTC. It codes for CASSKALVSSYNEQFF.

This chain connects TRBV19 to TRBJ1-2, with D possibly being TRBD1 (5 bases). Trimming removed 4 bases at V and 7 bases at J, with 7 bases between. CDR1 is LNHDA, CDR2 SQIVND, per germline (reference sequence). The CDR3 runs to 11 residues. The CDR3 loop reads CASSTGFGYTF. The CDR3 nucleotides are TGTGCCAGTAGTACAGGGTTTGGCTACACCTTC.